Each of the 22 T cell receptor beta chains below was sequenced from the same sample in a study of spatial heterogeneity in lung cancer. Specified time point: sample taken at primary tumor resection. Unsorted tumor, nontumor lung tissue or cryopreserved PBMC supplied the whole RNA. MiXCR, run by TCRdb on the 5' RACE reads, gives a single entry per CDR3 protein. This sample carries tens of thousands of distinct CDR3 sequences, 5.2% of them seen once, and the ten largest clones take roughly 27%. This material consisted of PBMCs, taken at surgery. All receptors come from a female donor with early-stage non-small cell lung cancer.

This clonotype has a count of ten or more. V gene TRBV9 combines with J gene TRBJ1-4; TRBD1 matches 9 bases. Losses at the gene ends were 3 bases for V and 2 bases for J; bases not matched to a gene: 11. The germline V gene has CDR1 SGDLS and CDR2 YYNGEE. CDR3 length: 18 amino acids. The CDR3 loop reads CASSAGQGVGSTNEKLFF. Here the CDR3 DNA reads TGTGCCAGCAGCGCGGGACAGGGTGTCGGTTCTACTAATGAAAAACTGTTTTTT.

This clonotype was recorded many times. The chain combines TRBV9 with TRBJ2-3, with D maybe TRBD2 (6 bases). The CDR3 contains 15 residues. The V gene lost 6 bases and the J gene lost 2 bases, with 16 bases spanning the gap. Germline loops: CDR1 SGDLS, CDR2 YYNGEE. CDR3 sequence reads: CASTLAGSYTDTQYF. As DNA, the CDR3 is TGTGCCAGCACTCTGGCGGGGTCCTACACAGATACGCAGTATTTT.

This clonotype was counted at least ten times. The rearrangement uses TRBV7-9 and TRBJ1-5; D call uncertain. Germline CDR1 reads SEHNR; CDR2 reads FQNEAQ (reference sequence). The CDR3 covers 13 residues. V lost 4 bases and J lost 3, with 7 bases in between. The CDR3: CASSSYLNQPQHF. The CDR3 bases are TGTGCCAGCAGCTCCTACCTCAATCAGCCCCAGCATTTT.

In its sample, this clonotype was seen many times. The gene calls are TRBV6-6 and TRBJ2-3, with D perhaps matching TRBD2 (5 bases). Trimming left V 4 bases short and J 2 bases short, with 10 bases between. CDR3 length equals 14 residues. The germline V gene has CDR1 MNHNY and CDR2 SVGAGI (reference sequence). The CDR3 coding sequence is TGTGCCAGCAGTTCACGGGGATTCACAGATACGCAGTATTTT. Translation: CASSSRGFTDTQYF.

Ten or more counts support this clonotype. The chain recombines TRBV12-3 or TRBV12-4 with TRBJ2-5; D is possibly TRBD2 (6 bases). V lost 3 bases and J 5 bases, leaving 13 bases between the germline ends. This CDR3 is built from 14 residues. CDR3 bases: TGTGCCAGCAGTTTGGGGCTAGGAGGGGAGACCCAGTACTTC. Encoded protein: CASSLGLGGETQYF.

This clonotype was detected ten times or more. This sequence joins TRBV10-3 and TRBJ1-2; TRBD1 matches 10 bases. CDR3 length: 13 amino acids. V trimming: 11 bases; J trimming: 4 bases; junction bases outside the gene matches: 7. Per the germline V gene, CDR1 is ENHRY and CDR2 is SYGVKD. The CDR3 DNA is TGTGCCTCTGGGACAGGGGCGGGCTATGGCTACACCTTC. Its translation is CASGTGAGYGYTF.

This clonotype occurred many times. This chain connects TRBV28 to TRBJ2-7; D gene uncertain. The CDR3 spans 14 residues. Germline V gives CDR1 MDHEN, CDR2 SYDVKM. The germline V and J ends were trimmed by 3 bases and 3 bases, with 12 bases remaining between them. The CDR3 DNA reads as TGTGCCAGCAGTTTTACCCAGTATAACTACGAGCAGTACTTC. Amino acid sequence: CASSFTQYNYEQYF.

This clonotype was seen only a few times. The genes are TRBV12-3 or TRBV12-4 and TRBJ1-5; weak D call: TRBD1 (6 bases). The V end lost 4 bases, the J end lost 6 bases, and 10 bases lay between the germline ends. This CDR3 spans 13 amino acids. CDR3 coding DNA: TGTGCCAGCAGTTACAGGGAGAGTCAGCCCCAGCATTTT. This translates into CASSYRESQPQHF.

The sample holds many counts of this clonotype. The chain recombines TRBV5-1 with TRBJ2-3; D not resolved. V was trimmed by 4 bases and J by 0 bases, leaving 9 bases between them. Germline CDR1 and CDR2: SGHRS and YFSETQ. The CDR3 sequence is 14 residues long. The DNA of the CDR3 is TGCGCCAGCAGCGGGGTTTTGAGCACAGATACGCAGTATTTT. Translating it yields CASSGVLSTDTQYF.

This clonotype came up many times. The chain couples TRBV5-1 to TRBJ2-3; 8 bases agree with TRBD2. Germline-derived CDR1 and CDR2 are SGHRS and YFSETQ. With 4 bases clipped from V and 1 base from J, the junction kept 11 bases outside the gene matches. The CDR3 extends over 17 amino acids. DNA of the CDR3: TGCGCCAGCAGCCTCGGGAGGGGGTCAGCCGGCACAGATACGCAGTATTTT. Translating gives CASSLGRGSAGTDTQYF.

This clonotype has a count of ten or more. The chain uses TRBV5-1 and TRBJ1-1; 10 positions match TRBD1. J lost 3 bases, V lost 4 bases, and 9 bases had no gene match. Germline V gives CDR1 SGHRS, CDR2 YFSETQ. The CDR3 consists of 16 residues. The DNA of the CDR3 is TGCGCCAGCAGCCCCGGGACAGGGGCATCGTACACTGAAGCTTTCTTT. Residues: CASSPGTGASYTEAFF.

This clonotype occurred a few times. The CDR3 loop is CASTARALADTQYF. The CDR3 DNA sequence: TGTGCCAGCACCGCAAGGGCATTAGCAGATACGCAGTATTTT. The J gene is TRBJ2-3, the V gene TRBV27; no definite D call. V was clipped by 7 bases and J by 4 bases, with 15 bases between them. Germline values: CDR1 MNHEY, CDR2 SMNVEV (reference sequence). The CDR3 runs 14 residues.

This clonotype has a count of ten or more. The rearrangement joins TRBV9 to TRBJ2-7; no reliable D call. This CDR3 has 13 amino acids. Trimming removed 3 bases at V and 6 bases at J, with 13 bases between. CDR1 SGDLS and CDR2 YYNGEE come from the germline V gene. The CDR3 here is CASSEAPWGEQYF. The CDR3 DNA is TGTGCCAGCAGCGAGGCCCCTTGGGGCGAGCAGTACTTC.

This clonotype occurred many times. The chain employs TRBV7-8 and TRBJ2-3; D not resolved. The CDR3 loop spans 12 amino acids. CDR1 and CDR2 (germline): SGHVS, FQNEAQ. V lost 7 bases, J lost 0 bases, and 5 bases lay in between. CDR3 coding DNA: TGTGCCAGCACCCCGAGCACAGATACGCAGTATTTT. Its translation is CASTPSTDTQYF.

Many counts were recorded for this clonotype. The V gene is TRBV9, the J gene TRBJ2-3; weak D call: TRBD2 (6 bases). There are 16 residues in the CDR3. V was pared by 0 bases and J by 2 bases, with 13 bases between. CDR1 is SGDLS and CDR2 is YYNGEE in the germline V gene. The CDR3 protein is CASSVEGGVPTDTQYF. In nucleotides, the CDR3 is TGTGCCAGCAGCGTAGAGGGCGGGGTGCCCACAGATACGCAGTATTTT.

There are a few counts of this clonotype. One junction end disagrees with the germline gene, perhaps due to a read error. The J gene is TRBJ2-1, the V gene TRBV10-3, with TRBD2 matching over 8 bases. Germline-derived CDR1 and CDR2 are ENHRY and SYGVKD. The CDR3 is 16 amino acids. The chain's CDR3 is CAISESTAGGYSEQFF. DNA for the CDR3: TGTGCCATCAGTGAGTCGACCGCGGGGGGTTACAGTGAGCAGTTCTTC.

The chain recombines TRBV9 with TRBJ2-3; no firm D call. Trimming shortened V by 0 bases and J by 6 bases, and 11 bases separated the two germline ends. CDR3 size: 14 residues. Germline CDR1 reads SGDLS; CDR2 reads YYNGEE. DNA for the CDR3: TGTGCCAGCAGCGTAGGTCCCCAAGCCGATACGCAGTATTTT. It yields the protein CASSVGPQADTQYF.

The sample holds many counts of this clonotype. The chain joins TRBV11-1 to TRBJ2-2, with D hard to call. Per the germline V gene, CDR1 is SGHAT and CDR2 is FQDESV (reference sequence). CDR3 length equals 13 residues. V gave up 5 bases and J gave up 4 bases, with 8 bases separating them. The CDR3 loop reads CASSPGPTGELFF. In DNA form, the CDR3 reads TGTGCCAGCAGCCCCGGACCCACCGGGGAGCTGTTTTTT.

The V and J genes are TRBV20-1 and TRBJ1-5; 7 bases fit TRBD1. CDR3 length: 14 amino acids. Germline CDR1 is DFQATT and CDR2 is SNEGSKA (reference sequence). The trim removed 8 bases at V and 0 bases at J, leaving 7 bases unmatched. The CDR3 bases are TGCAGTTCCTACAGACAGGGTAGCAATCAGCCCCAGCATTTT. This translates into CSSYRQGSNQPQHF.

The V gene is TRBV18, the J gene TRBJ2-7; 8 nucleotides agree with TRBD2. Trimming cost V 5 bases and J 3 bases; bases outside gene matches: 9. Germline CDR1 KGHSH, CDR2 LQKENI. This CDR3 has 15 residues. In nucleotides, the CDR3 is TGTGCCAGCTCAATGACTAGCGTGAGGGACTACGAGCAGTACTTC. Translating gives CASSMTSVRDYEQYF.

In this sample, this clonotype turned up many times. CDR3 protein: CASSYRGGNQPQHF. CDR3 sequence (DNA): TGTGCCAGCAGCTACAGGGGTGGCAATCAGCCCCAGCATTTT. V is TRBV5-6 and J is TRBJ1-5, with 7 nucleotides matching TRBD1. CDR1 and CDR2 (germline): SGHDT, YYEEEE. J gave up 2 bases and V 3 bases, and 2 bases lay outside the gene matches. The CDR3 loop spans 14 amino acids.

This CDR3 is CASSFRAPGRGITF. The CDR3 DNA reads TGTGCCAGCAGTTTCCGGGCCCCTGGCAGGGGGATCACCTTC. The J gene is TRBJ1-2, the V gene TRBV27; TRBD1 matches at 7 bases. CDR3 length: 14 amino acids. V was clipped by 3 bases and J by 13 bases; unmatched bases: 14. CDR1 is MNHEY, CDR2 SMNVEV, per germline (reference sequence).